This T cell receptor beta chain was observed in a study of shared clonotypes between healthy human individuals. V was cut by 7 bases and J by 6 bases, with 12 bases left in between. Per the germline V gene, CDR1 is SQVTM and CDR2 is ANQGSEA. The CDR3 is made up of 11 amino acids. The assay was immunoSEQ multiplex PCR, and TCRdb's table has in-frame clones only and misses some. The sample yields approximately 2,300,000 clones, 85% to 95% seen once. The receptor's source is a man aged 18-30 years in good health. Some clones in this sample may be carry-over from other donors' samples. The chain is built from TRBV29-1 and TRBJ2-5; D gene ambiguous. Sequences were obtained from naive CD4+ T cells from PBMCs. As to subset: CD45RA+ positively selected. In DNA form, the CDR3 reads TGCAGCGGGGTGTGGGGTAAGACCCAGTACTTC. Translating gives CSGVWGKTQYF.